Listed here is a single TCR beta chain. TCR cDNA molecules were tagged individually, and each one carried a unique molecular identifier. TCRdb re-called the 5' RACE reads through MiXCR, storing one row per CDR3 protein. The table lists approximately 70,000 distinct CDR3 sequences, approximately 8.9% of them singletons. The sample originates from a study of spatial heterogeneity in lung cancer. For the study at large: 55 to 80 TRACERx patients with early, untreated non-small cell lung cancer donated samples.

Deletions cut 0 bases from V and 5 bases from J, with 8 bases between. Germline V CDR1 and CDR2: MGHRA, YSYEKL. The CDR3 has 14 residues. Time point meaning: blood at routine non-recurrence follow-up after resection. Unsorted whole RNA samples from tumor, nontumor lung or frozen PBMC were sequenced. The specimen was PBMCs, collected at follow-up. This rearrangement joins TRBV4-1 to TRBJ1-5; D remains unclear. This clonotype was sampled from a female donor with early-stage non-small cell lung cancer. The CDR3, as DNA: TGCGCCAGCAGCCAAGATAACGGCTATCAGCCCCAGCATTTT. Residues: CASSQDNGYQPQHF.